Listed here is a single T cell receptor (beta chain). Its cognate antigen is unknown. This sample was taken from a study of T cell responses to AZD1222 COVID-19 vaccine. As for the study in general: Samples with a second dose at about 4 or about 12 weeks were pooled together. Study outcomes and limitations: Possibly, clonal diversity was underestimated; donors were largely white British and included more females. Two AZD1222 administrations were followed by greater Spike-specific TCR breadth and depth. Baseline serostatus was positive in only a handful of AZD1222 recipients.

Method: immunoSEQ multiplex PCR; TCRdb's copy keeps in-frame clones and lacks some. The sample has approximately 57,000 clones; about 86% are singletons. This CDR3 is 14 amino acids long. Germline loops: CDR1 SGHTA, CDR2 FQGTGA. V lost 5 bases and J lost 1, with 11 bases in between. This material consisted of peripheral blood, taken on day 0 of AZD1222 vaccination. The sequence was collected from an adult in good health. The chain is built from TRBV7-3 and TRBJ1-1; the D gene is possibly TRBD1 (5 bases). CDR3 sequence: CASSPTTGNTEAFF. The DNA of the CDR3 is TGTGCCAGCAGCCCCACTACAGGGAACACTGAAGCTTTCTTT.